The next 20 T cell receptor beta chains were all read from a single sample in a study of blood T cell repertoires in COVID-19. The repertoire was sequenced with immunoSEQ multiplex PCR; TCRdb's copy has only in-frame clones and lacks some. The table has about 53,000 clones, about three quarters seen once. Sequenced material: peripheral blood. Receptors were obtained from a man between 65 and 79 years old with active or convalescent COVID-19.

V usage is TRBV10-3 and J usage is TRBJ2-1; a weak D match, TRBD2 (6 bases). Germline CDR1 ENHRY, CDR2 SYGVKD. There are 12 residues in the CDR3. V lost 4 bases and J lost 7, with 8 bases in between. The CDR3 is CAISGLVNEQFF. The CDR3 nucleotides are TGTGCCATCAGTGGACTAGTGAATGAGCAGTTCTTC.

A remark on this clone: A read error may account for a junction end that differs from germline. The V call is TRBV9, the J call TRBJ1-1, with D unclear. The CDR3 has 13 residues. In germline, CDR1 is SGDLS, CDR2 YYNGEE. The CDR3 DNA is TGTGCCAGCACCGTAGGGCAGAACACTGAAGCTTTCTTT. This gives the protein CASTVGQNTEAFF.

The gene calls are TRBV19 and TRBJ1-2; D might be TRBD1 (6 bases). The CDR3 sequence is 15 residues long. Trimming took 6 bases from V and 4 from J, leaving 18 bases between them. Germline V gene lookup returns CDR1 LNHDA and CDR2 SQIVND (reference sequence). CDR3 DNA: TGTGCCAGTAGCTCGGACAGTGCCGGAGTCTATGGCTACACCTTC. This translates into CASSSDSAGVYGYTF.

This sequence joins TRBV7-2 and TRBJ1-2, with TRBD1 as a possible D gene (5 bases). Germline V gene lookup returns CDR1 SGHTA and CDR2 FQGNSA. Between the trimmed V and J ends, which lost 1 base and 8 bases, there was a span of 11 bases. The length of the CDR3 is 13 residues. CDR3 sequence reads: CASSLDPGRGYTF. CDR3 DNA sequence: TGTGCCAGCAGCTTAGATCCAGGGCGAGGCTACACCTTC.

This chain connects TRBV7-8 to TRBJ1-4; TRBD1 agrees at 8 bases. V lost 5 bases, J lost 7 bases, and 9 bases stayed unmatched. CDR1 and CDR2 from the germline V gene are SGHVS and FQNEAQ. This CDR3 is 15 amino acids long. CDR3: CASSPVTGVGEKLFF. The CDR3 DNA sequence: TGTGCCAGCAGCCCCGTGACAGGGGTTGGTGAAAAACTGTTTTTT. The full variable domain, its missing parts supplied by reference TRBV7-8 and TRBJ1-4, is GAGVSQSPRYKVAKRGQDVALRCDPISGHVSLFWYQQALGQGPEFLTYFQNEAQLDKSGLPSDRFFAERPEGSVSTLKIQRTQQEDSAVYLCASSPVTGVGEKLFFGSGTQLSVL.

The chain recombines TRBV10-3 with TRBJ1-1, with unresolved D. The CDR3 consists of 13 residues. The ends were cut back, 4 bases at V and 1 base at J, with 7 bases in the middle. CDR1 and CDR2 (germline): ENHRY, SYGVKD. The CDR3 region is CAISVTENTEAFF. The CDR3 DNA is TGTGCCATCAGTGTAACAGAGAACACTGAAGCTTTCTTT.

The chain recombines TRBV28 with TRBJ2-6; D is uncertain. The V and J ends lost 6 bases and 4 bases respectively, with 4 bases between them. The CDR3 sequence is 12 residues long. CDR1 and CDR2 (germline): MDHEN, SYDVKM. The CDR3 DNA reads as TGTGCCAGCAGAGCCGGGGCCAACGTCCTGACTTTC. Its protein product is CASRAGANVLTF.

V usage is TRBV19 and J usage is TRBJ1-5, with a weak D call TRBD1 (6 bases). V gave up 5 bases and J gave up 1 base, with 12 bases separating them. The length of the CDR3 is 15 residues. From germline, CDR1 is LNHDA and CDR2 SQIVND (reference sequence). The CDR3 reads CASSLRGSSNQPQHF. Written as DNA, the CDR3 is TGTGCCAGTAGTCTCAGGGGTTCGAGCAATCAGCCCCAGCATTTT.

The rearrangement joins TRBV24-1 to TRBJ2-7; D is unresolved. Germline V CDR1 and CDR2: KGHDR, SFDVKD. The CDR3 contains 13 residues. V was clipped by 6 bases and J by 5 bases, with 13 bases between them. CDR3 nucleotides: TGTGCCACCAGTCAAGCATACCGTGACGAGCAGTACTTC. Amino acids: CATSQAYRDEQYF.

CDR3 nucleotide sequence: TGTGCCAGCAGTTTGGGACAGGGATATCGGTCACCCCTCCACTTT. Protein: CASSLGQGYRSPLHF. The chain joins TRBV28 to TRBJ1-6, with 9 nucleotides matching TRBD1. Germline V gives CDR1 MDHEN, CDR2 SYDVKM. This CDR3 is 15 amino acids long. Unmatched junction bases numbered 7, after V lost 3 bases and J lost 10 bases.

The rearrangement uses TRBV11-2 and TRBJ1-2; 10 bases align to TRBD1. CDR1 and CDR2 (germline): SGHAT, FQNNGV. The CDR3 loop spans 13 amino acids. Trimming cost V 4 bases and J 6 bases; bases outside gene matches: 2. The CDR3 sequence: CASSSGQGNGYTF. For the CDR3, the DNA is TGTGCCAGCAGCTCGGGACAGGGGAATGGCTACACCTTC.

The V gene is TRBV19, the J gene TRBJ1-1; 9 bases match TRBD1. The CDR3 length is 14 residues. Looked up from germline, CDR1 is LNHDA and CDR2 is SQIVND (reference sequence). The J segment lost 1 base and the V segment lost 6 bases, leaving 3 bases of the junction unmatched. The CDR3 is CASREQGANTEAFF. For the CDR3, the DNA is TGTGCCAGTAGGGAACAGGGGGCGAACACTGAAGCTTTCTTT. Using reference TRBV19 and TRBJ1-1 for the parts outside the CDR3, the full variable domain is DGGITQSPKYLFRKEGQNVTLSCEQNLNHDAMYWYRQDPGQGLRLIYYSQIVNDFQKGDIAEGYSVSREKKESFPLTVTSAQKNPTAFYLCASREQGANTEAFFGQGTRLTVV.

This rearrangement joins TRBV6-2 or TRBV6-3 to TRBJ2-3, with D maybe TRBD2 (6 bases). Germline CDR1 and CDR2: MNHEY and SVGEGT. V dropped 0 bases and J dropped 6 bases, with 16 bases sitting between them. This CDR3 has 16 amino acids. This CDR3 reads CASSYSGYGGSDTQYF. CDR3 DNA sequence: TGTGCCAGCAGTTACTCCGGGTACGGAGGGTCGGATACGCAGTATTTT.

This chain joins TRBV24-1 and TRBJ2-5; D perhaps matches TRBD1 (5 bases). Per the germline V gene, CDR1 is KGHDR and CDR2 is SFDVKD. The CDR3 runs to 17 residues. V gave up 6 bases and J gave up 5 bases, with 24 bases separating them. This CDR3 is CATSPAGISVGSETQYF. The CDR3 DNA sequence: TGTGCCACCAGTCCGGCAGGGATTTCTGTCGGGTCGGAGACCCAGTACTTC.

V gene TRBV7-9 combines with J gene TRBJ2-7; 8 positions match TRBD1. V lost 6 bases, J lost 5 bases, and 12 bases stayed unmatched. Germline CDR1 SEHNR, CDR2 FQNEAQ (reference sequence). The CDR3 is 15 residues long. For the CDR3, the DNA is TGTGCCAGCAGTTTGGGGGACAGGAAAGGCGACGAGCAGTACTTC. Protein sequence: CASSLGDRKGDEQYF.

The CDR3 region is CAISESGRTAARSYEQYF. DNA of the CDR3: TGTGCCATCAGTGAGTCGGGCAGGACTGCTGCGCGATCCTACGAGCAGTACTTC. V gene TRBV10-3 combines with J gene TRBJ2-7, with D perhaps TRBD2 (5 bases). Deletions cut 0 bases from V and 1 base from J, with 19 bases between. The CDR3 has 18 residues. Germline loops: CDR1 ENHRY, CDR2 SYGVKD.

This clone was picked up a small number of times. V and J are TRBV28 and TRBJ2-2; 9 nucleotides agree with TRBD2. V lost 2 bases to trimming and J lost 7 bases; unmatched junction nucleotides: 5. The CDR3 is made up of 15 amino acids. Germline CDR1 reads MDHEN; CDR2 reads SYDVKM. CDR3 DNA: TGTGCCAGCAGTTTACCAGGGACTAGCCTCGGGGAGCTGTTTTTT. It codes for CASSLPGTSLGELFF.

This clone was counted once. CDR3 nucleotides: TGTGCCACCACAGACAGAAAGCAAGAGACCCAGTACTTC. Translating it yields CATTDRKQETQYF. J is TRBJ2-5 and V is TRBV24-1; weak D call: TRBD1 (5 bases). This CDR3 is built from 13 residues. Germline V lookup: CDR1 KGHDR, CDR2 SFDVKD. Trimming cost V 8 bases and J 2 bases, with 11 bases left between them.

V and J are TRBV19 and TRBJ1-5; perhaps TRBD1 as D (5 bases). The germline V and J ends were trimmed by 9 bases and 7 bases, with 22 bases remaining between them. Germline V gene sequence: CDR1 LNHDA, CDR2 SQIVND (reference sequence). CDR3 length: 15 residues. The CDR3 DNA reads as TGTGCCAGGATGGGGTGGGGCGAAGGAAGACAGCCCCAGCATTTT. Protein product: CARMGWGEGRQPQHF.

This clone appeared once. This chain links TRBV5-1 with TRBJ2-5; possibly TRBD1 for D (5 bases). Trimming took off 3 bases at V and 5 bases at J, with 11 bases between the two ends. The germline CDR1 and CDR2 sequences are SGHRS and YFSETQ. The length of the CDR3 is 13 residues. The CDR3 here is CASSWRQRETQYF. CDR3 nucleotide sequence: TGCGCCAGCAGCTGGAGACAGAGGGAGACCCAGTACTTC.